The rows below give T cell receptor beta chains drawn from one sample of a study of blood T cell repertoires in COVID-19. The protocol was immunoSEQ multiplex PCR, while the TCRdb copy is restricted to in-frame clones and leaves out a portion. The table lists 200,000 to 300,000 clones, around nine tenths of them singletons. Material for sequencing was peripheral blood. The receptor set was obtained from an older woman with COVID-19, enrolled during active disease. Each CDR3 is given with its conserved first and last residue. The order of the fields is D gene, V gene, clone size, J gene, CDR3 DNA, CDR3 protein. The D gene is left open where the match is weak. Size values are once, few and many counts, or a class for expanded clones, and some rows have none.

D: TRBD1; V: TRBV5-1; size: once; J: TRBJ2-2; DNA: TGCGCCAGCAGCCTGATACGGACAGGAACGAACACCGGGGAGCTGTTTTTT; CDR3: CASSLIRTGTNTGELFF
D: NA; V: TRBV3-1/TRBV3-2; size: NA; J: TRBJ2-1; DNA: TGTGCCAGCAGCCAAGGGCTCATCAATGAGCAGTTCTTC; CDR3: CASSQGLINEQFF
D: TRBD2; V: TRBV12-3/TRBV12-4; size: NA; J: TRBJ2-1; DNA: TGTGCCAGCACTAGCGGGAGAGGGGAGCAGTTCTTC; CDR3: CASTSGRGEQFF
D: TRBD2; V: TRBV4-1; size: NA; J: TRBJ2-1; DNA: TGCGCCAGCAGTCGTAGGGGGCCTAGCGGGAGAAGAGCAAATGAGCAGTTCTTC; CDR3: CASSRRGPSGRRANEQFF
D: NA; V: TRBV24-1; size: NA; J: TRBJ1-1; DNA: TGTGCCACCAGCCAACAGGGGAACACTGAAGCTTTCTTT; CDR3: CATSQQGNTEAFF
D: NA; V: TRBV5-5; size: NA; J: TRBJ2-2; DNA: TGTGCCAGCAGAATGCCCGGACTAACGAACACCGGGGAGCTGTTTTTT; CDR3: CASRMPGLTNTGELFF
D: NA; V: TRBV4-2; size: NA; J: TRBJ2-7; DNA: TGTGCCAGCAGCCAAGATCGGGACATGTCCGAGCAGTACTTC; CDR3: CASSQDRDMSEQYF
D: NA; V: TRBV28; size: NA; J: TRBJ2-5; DNA: TGTGCCAGCAGTTCTAGGGGGGAGGGCCTGGAGACCCAGTACTTC; CDR3: CASSSRGEGLETQYF
D: NA; V: TRBV30; size: NA; J: TRBJ1-5; DNA: TGTGCCTGGAGTGTGGACAACAATCAGCCCCAGCATTTT; CDR3: CAWSVDNNQPQHF
D: NA; V: TRBV11-2; size: NA; J: TRBJ2-5; DNA: TGTGCCAGCAGCCGCCCAGGGGCCCAAGAGACCCAGTACTTC; CDR3: CASSRPGAQETQYF
D: TRBD1; V: TRBV7-8; size: NA; J: TRBJ1-1; DNA: TGTGCCAGCAGCTTCGACAGGGCGGTTGAAGCTTTCTTT; CDR3: CASSFDRAVEAFF
D: TRBD1; V: TRBV28; size: NA; J: TRBJ1-5; DNA: TGTGCCAGCTTGGGACAGGGAGAATATAGCAATCAGCCCCAGCATTTT; CDR3: CASLGQGEYSNQPQHF
D: NA; V: TRBV28; size: NA; J: TRBJ2-2; DNA: TGTGCCAGCATCAACAGGAACACCGGGGAGCTGTTTTTT; CDR3: CASINRNTGELFF
D: NA; V: TRBV19; size: many; J: TRBJ2-3; DNA: TGTGCCAGCAGGGGTACTAGCACAGATACGCAGTATTTT; CDR3: CASRGTSTDTQYF
D: NA; V: TRBV5-4; size: NA; J: TRBJ1-2; DNA: TGTGCCAGCAGCTTGGACAGGGCGGACTATGGCTACACCTTC; CDR3: CASSLDRADYGYTF
D: NA; V: TRBV6-4; size: few; J: TRBJ1-1; DNA: TGTGCCAGCAGTAGCGGCCGGGGGACTGAAGCTTTCTTT; CDR3: CASSSGRGTEAFF
D: TRBD1; V: TRBV24-1; size: NA; J: TRBJ1-5; DNA: TGTGCCACCAGTGCAGGGACAGGGCAACATTTT; CDR3: CATSAGTGQHF
D: TRBD2; V: TRBV24-1; size: NA; J: TRBJ2-1; DNA: TGTGCCACCAGTGATTTGGCTCTAGCGGGAGGGACCAATGAGCAGTTCTTC; CDR3: CATSDLALAGGTNEQFF
D: NA; V: TRBV20-1; size: NA; J: TRBJ1-2; DNA: TGCAGTACAACAGGGTACTATGGCTACACCTTC; CDR3: CSTTGYYGYTF
D: NA; V: TRBV5-5; size: NA; J: TRBJ1-5; DNA: TGTGCCAGCAGCTTGGTAGCAGGGGCGGGCAATCAGCCCCAGCATTTT; CDR3: CASSLVAGAGNQPQHF
D: NA; V: TRBV30; size: NA; J: TRBJ1-1; DNA: TGTGCCTGGAGAGGTCCAGGTCTGGCTGAAGCTTTCTTT; CDR3: CAWRGPGLAEAFF
D: TRBD1; V: TRBV19; size: NA; J: TRBJ2-1; DNA: TGTGCCAGTAGTCGACAGGGGGCTACCAATGAGCAGTTCTTC; CDR3: CASSRQGATNEQFF